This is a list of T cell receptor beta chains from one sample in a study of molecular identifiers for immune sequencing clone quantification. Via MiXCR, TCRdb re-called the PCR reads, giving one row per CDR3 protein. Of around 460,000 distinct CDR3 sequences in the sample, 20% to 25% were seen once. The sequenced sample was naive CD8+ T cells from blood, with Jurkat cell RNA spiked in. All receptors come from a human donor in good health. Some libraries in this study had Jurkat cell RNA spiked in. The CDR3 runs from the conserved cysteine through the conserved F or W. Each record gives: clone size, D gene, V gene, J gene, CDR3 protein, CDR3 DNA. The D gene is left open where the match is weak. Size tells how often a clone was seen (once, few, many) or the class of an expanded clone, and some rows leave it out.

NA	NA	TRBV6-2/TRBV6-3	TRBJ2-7	CASSYPGLSYEQYF	TGTGCCAGCAGTTACCCCGGACTTTCTTACGAGCAGTACTTC
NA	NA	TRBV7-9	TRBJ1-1	CASFVLNTEAFF	TGTGCCAGCTTCGTTTTAAACACTGAAGCTTTCTTT
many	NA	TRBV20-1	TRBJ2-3	CSARVMGEDTQYF	TGCAGTGCTAGAGTTATGGGGGAAGATACGCAGTATTTT
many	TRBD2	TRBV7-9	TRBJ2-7	CASSFMLAGDEQYF	TGTGCCAGCAGCTTTATGCTCGCGGGAGACGAGCAGTACTTC
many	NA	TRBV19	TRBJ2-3	CASSIGSHTDTQYF	TGTGCCAGTAGTATAGGTAGTCACACAGATACGCAGTATTTT
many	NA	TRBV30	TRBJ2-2	CAWQYTGELFF	TGTGCCTGGCAGTACACCGGGGAGCTGTTTTTT
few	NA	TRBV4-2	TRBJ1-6	CASSLGMGSSSYNSPLHF	TGTGCCAGCAGCCTAGGGATGGGATCGAGCTCCTATAATTCACCCCTCCACTTT
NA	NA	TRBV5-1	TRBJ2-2	CASSLANRAGELFF	TGCGCCAGCAGCTTGGCTAACAGGGCCGGGGAGCTGTTTTTT
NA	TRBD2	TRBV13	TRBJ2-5	CASSLTTSGKPAKETQYF	TGTGCCAGCAGCTTAACGACTAGCGGAAAGCCCGCTAAAGAGACCCAGTACTTC
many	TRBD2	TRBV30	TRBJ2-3	CAWTLLGLAGGTDTQYF	TGTGCCTGGACCCTCCTCGGACTAGCGGGGGGCACAGATACGCAGTATTTT
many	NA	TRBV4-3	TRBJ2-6	CASSQPPPGESGANVLTF	TGCGCCAGCAGCCAACCCCCGCCAGGGGAGTCTGGGGCCAACGTCCTGACTTTC
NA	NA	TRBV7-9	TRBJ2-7	CASSSPGPVLLEQYF	TGTGCCAGCAGCTCTCCGGGACCAGTGCTTCTGGAGCAGTACTTC
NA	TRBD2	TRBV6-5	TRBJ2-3	CASSYGAGEDTQYF	TGTGCCAGCAGTTACGGTGCGGGGGAAGATACGCAGTATTTT
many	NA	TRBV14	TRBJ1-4	CASSQGLATNEKLFF	TGTGCCAGCAGCCAAGGACTTGCAACTAATGAAAAACTGTTTTTT
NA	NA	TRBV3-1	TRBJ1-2	CASSQVSAERIYGYTF	TGTGCCAGCAGCCAAGTGTCGGCAGAACGAATCTATGGCTACACCTTC
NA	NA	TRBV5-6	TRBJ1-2	CASSRDAAYGYTF	TGTGCCAGCAGCCGGGACGCAGCCTATGGCTACACCTTC
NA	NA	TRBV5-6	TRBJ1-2	CASSLLRDIYGYTF	TGTGCCAGCAGCCTCCTGAGGGACATCTATGGCTACACCTTC
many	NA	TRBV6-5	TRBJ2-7	CASSYTVEGEQYF	TGTGCCAGCAGCTATACGGTGGAGGGAGAGCAGTACTTC
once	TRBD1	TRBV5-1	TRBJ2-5	CASSLDRGLFYGTQYF	TGCGCCAGCAGTTTGGACAGGGGGTTGTTTTATGGGACCCAGTACTTC
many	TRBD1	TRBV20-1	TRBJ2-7	CSARGQGVRNEQYF	TGCAGTGCTAGGGGGCAGGGGGTACGGAACGAGCAGTACTTC
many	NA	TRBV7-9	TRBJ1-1	CASSPKESTEAFF	TGTGCCAGCAGCCCCAAAGAGAGCACTGAAGCTTTCTTT
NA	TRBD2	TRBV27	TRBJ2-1	CASVLAGGRGEQFF	TGTGCCAGCGTACTAGCGGGGGGGAGGGGTGAGCAGTTCTTC
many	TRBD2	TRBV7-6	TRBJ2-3	CASRSSGGVTDTQYF	TGTGCCAGCAGATCAAGCGGGGGGGTCACAGATACGCAGTATTTT
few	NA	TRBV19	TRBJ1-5	CASSIPGLNQPQHF	TGTGCCAGTAGTATTCCGGGGCTGAATCAGCCCCAGCATTTT
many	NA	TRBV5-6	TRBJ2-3	CASSLPDWKSTDTQYF	TGTGCCAGCAGCTTGCCGGACTGGAAAAGCACAGATACGCAGTATTTT
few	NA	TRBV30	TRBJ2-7	CAWTQGASYEQYF	TGTGCCTGGACCCAGGGCGCCTCCTACGAGCAGTACTTC
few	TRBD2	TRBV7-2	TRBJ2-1	CASSLGRLAGQFF	TGTGCCAGCAGCTTAGGCCGACTAGCGGGGCAGTTCTTC
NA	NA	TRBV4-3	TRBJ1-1	CASSHTRNMNTEAFF	TGCGCCAGCAGCCACACCAGAAACATGAACACTGAAGCTTTCTTT
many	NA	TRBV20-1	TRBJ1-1	CSASLGATEAFF	TGCAGTGCTAGTTTGGGGGCCACTGAAGCTTTCTTT
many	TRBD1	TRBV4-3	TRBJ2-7	CASSQDSTKGGPYEQYF	TGCGCCAGCAGCCAAGATTCGACGAAAGGGGGCCCCTACGAGCAGTACTTC
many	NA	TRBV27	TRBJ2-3	CASSFALGGTDTQYF	TGTGCCAGCAGTTTTGCGCTAGGGGGCACAGATACGCAGTATTTT
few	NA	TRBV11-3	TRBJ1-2	CASSAKVRYGYTF	TGTGCCAGCAGCGCCAAAGTACGGTATGGCTACACCTTC
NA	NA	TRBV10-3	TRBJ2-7	CAIKDDGTYEQYF	TGTGCCATCAAAGACGACGGGACCTACGAGCAGTACTTC
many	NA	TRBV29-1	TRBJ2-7	CSVEAGSYEQYF	TGCAGCGTTGAGGCAGGGTCCTACGAGCAGTACTTC
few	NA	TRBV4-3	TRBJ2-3	CATARVASDTQYF	TGCGCCACCGCTCGGGTAGCGTCAGATACGCAGTATTTT
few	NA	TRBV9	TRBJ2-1	CASSVGGGLSYNEQFF	TGTGCCAGCAGCGTAGGTGGAGGCCTCTCCTACAATGAGCAGTTCTTC
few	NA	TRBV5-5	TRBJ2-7	CASSTGTPRDEQYF	TGTGCCAGCAGTACCGGGACTCCCCGGGACGAGCAGTACTTC
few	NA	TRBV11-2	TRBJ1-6	CASSLVVRVDSPLHF	TGTGCCAGCAGCTTAGTAGTCAGGGTTGATTCACCCCTCCACTTT
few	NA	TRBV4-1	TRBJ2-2	CASSQDVVNTGELFF	TGCGCCAGCAGCCAAGACGTGGTCAACACCGGGGAGCTGTTTTTT
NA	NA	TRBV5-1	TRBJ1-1	CASSPGLMNTEAFF	TGCGCCAGCAGCCCAGGGTTAATGAACACTGAAGCTTTCTTT
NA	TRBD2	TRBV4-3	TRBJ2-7	CASSQDLGSGGSYEQYF	TGCGCCAGCAGCCAAGATTTGGGGTCGGGAGGGTCCTACGAGCAGTACTTC
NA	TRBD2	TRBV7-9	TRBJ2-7	CASSAASGSRSYEQYF	TGTGCCAGCAGCGCAGCTAGCGGGTCCCGCTCCTACGAGCAGTACTTC
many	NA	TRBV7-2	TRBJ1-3	CASSFSEGNTIYF	TGTGCCAGCAGCTTTTCTGAAGGAAACACCATATATTTT
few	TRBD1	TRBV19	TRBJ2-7	CASSARDSLSYEQYF	TGTGCCAGTAGTGCCCGGGACAGCCTCTCCTACGAGCAGTACTTC
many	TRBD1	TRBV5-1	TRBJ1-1	CASSFRTGEVTEAFF	TGCGCCAGCAGCTTTCGGACAGGAGAAGTGACTGAAGCTTTCTTT
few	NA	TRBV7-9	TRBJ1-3	CASSGPAGLSSGNTIYF	TGTGCCAGCAGTGGCCCCGCGGGACTCAGCTCTGGAAACACCATATATTTT
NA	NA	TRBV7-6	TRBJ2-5	CASSRDVTGAETQYF	TGTGCCAGCAGCCGAGACGTTACGGGGGCAGAGACCCAGTACTTC
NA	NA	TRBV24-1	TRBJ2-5	CATRPQRGGLQETQYF	TGTGCCACCAGACCTCAGAGGGGGGGCTTACAAGAGACCCAGTACTTC
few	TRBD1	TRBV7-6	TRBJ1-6	CASSYQGGKASPLHF	TGTGCCAGCAGCTACCAGGGGGGGAAGGCTTCACCCCTCCACTTT
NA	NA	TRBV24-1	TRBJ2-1	CATSDRNEQFF	TGTGCCACCAGTGATCGAAATGAGCAGTTCTTC
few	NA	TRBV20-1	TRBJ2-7	CSAFSAEGLYEQYF	TGCAGTGCTTTCAGCGCGGAGGGCCTTTACGAGCAGTACTTC
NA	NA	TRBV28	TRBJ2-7	CASSQEWQGLSSCEQYF	TGTGCCAGCAGCCAAGAGTGGCAGGGATTAAGCTCCTGCGAGCAGTACTTC
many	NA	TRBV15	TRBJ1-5	CATREDKIYSNQPQHF	TGTGCCACCAGGGAGGACAAAATCTATAGCAATCAGCCCCAGCATTTT